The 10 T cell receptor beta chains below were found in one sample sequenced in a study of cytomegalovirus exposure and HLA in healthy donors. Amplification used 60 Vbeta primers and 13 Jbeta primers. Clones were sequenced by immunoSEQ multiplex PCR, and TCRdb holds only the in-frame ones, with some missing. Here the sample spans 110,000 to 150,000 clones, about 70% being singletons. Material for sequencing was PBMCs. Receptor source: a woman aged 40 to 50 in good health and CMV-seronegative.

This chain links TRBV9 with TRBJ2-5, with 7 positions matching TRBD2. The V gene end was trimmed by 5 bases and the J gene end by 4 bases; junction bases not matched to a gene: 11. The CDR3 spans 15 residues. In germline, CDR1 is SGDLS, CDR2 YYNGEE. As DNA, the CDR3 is TGTGCCAGCAGTGGGGGGGGAGGGCTCGGAGAGACCCAGTACTTC. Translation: CASSGGGGLGETQYF.

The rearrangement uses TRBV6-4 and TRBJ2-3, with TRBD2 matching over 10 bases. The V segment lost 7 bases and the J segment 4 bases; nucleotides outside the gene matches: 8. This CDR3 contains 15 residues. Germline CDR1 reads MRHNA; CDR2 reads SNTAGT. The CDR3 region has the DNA TGTGCCAGCAAAAATGCTAGCGGGAGTCCAGATACGCAGTATTTT. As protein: CASKNASGSPDTQYF.

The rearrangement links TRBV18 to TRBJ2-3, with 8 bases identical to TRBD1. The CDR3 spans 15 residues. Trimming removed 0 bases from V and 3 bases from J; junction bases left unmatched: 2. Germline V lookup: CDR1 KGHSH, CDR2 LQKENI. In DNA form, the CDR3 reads TGTGCCAGCTCACCACCTGGGACAGGTACAGATACGCAGTATTTT. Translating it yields CASSPPGTGTDTQYF.

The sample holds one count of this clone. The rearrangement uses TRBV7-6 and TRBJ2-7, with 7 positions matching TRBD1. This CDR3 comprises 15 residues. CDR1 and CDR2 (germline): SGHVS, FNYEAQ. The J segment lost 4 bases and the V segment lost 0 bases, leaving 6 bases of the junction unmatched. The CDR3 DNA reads TGTGCCAGCAGCTTAGCCCGGGACAGTCTGTACGAGCAGTACTTC. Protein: CASSLARDSLYEQYF.

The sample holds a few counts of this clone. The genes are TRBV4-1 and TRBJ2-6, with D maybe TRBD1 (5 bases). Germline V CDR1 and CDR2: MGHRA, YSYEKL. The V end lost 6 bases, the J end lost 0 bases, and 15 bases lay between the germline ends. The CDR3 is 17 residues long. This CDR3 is CASSQQDASSGANVLTF. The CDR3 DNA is TGCGCCAGCAGTCAACAGGATGCCAGCTCTGGGGCCAACGTCCTGACTTTC.

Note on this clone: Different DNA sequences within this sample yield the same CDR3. The DNA for the CDR3 is TGTGCCAGCACCACACCCGGCAGGGAGGCCTACGAGCAGTACTTC. As protein: CASTTPGREAYEQYF. This chain uses TRBV28 with TRBJ2-7; the D gene is possibly TRBD2 (6 bases). CDR1 is MDHEN, CDR2 SYDVKM, per germline. CDR3 length: 15 residues. Trimming pared 7 bases from V and 2 bases from J, leaving 18 bases between.

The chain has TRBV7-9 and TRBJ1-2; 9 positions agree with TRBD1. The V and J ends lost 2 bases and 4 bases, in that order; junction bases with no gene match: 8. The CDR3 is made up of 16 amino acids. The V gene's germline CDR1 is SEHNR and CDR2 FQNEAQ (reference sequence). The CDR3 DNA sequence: TGTGCCAGCAGCTTACGGGACAGGGAGGGGAGCTATGGCTACACCTTC. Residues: CASSLRDREGSYGYTF.

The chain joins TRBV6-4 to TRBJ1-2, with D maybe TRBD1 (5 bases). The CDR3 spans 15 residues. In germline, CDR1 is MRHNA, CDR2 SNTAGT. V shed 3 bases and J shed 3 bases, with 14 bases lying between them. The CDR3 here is CASSDQPGTYYGYTF. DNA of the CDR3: TGTGCCAGCAGTGATCAACCCGGGACTTACTATGGCTACACCTTC.

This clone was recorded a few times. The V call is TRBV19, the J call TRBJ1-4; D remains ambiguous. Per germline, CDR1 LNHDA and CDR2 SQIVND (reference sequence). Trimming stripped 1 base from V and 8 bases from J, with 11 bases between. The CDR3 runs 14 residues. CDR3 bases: TGTGCCAGTAGTATAGGGGCCTCCCGAGAAAAACTGTTTTTT. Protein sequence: CASSIGASREKLFF.

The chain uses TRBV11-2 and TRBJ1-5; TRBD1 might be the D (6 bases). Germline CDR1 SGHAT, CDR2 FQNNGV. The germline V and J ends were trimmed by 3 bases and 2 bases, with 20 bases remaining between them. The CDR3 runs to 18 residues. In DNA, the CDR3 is TGTGCCAGCAGCTTCCCCATCTTTGGGGGCCTGGGCAATCAGCCCCAGCATTTT. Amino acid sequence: CASSFPIFGGLGNQPQHF.